This T cell receptor (beta chain) is drawn from a study of blood T cells in healthy people across ages. A sample-barcoded 5' primer and a J-beta primer mix were used in a second PCR of roughly 6 to 11 cycles. TCRdb re-derived calls from the 5' RACE reads in MiXCR, one entry per CDR3 protein. In the table there are 850,000 or so distinct CDR3 sequences, around 26% of which are singletons. V was pared by 2 bases and J by 5 bases, with 7 bases of the junction left unmatched. CDR3 length: 15 residues. The germline V gene encodes CDR1 SGDLS and CDR2 YYNGEE. The chain links TRBV9 to TRBJ2-5; TRBD2 matches at 9 bases. The clonotype comes from a woman older than 75 in good health. Sequencing was performed on blood. Written as DNA, the CDR3 is TGTGCCAGCAGCGTTAGCGGGGGAAATACGGAGACCCAGTACTTC. It specifies CASSVSGGNTETQYF.